Listed below are T cell receptor beta chains from one sample, sequenced in a study of blood T cell repertoires in COVID-19. The repertoire was sequenced with immunoSEQ multiplex PCR; TCRdb's copy has only in-frame clones and lacks some. The sample records 70,000 to 95,000 clones, 70% to 90% being singletons. The sample was peripheral blood. These receptors came from a woman of 80 years or more with active COVID-19. Both conserved end residues are part of each CDR3. D genes are given only for firm matches. Size tells how often a clone was seen (once, few, many) or the class of an expanded clone, and some rows leave it out.

>TRBD2|NA|TRBJ2-2|TRBV13
TGTGCCAGCACCGGACTAGCGCCTAACACCGGGGAGCTGTTTTTT
CASTGLAPNTGELFF
>TRBD2|NA|TRBJ2-1|TRBV7-6
TGTGCCAGCAGCTTAGCGCTAGCGGGAGAGGGCGATGAGCAGTTCTTC
CASSLALAGEGDEQFF
>TRBD1|NA|TRBJ2-3|TRBV7-3
TGTGCCAGCAGCTTACGGGGACAGAGCACAGATACGCAGTATTTT
CASSLRGQSTDTQYF
>TRBD2|NA|TRBJ2-5|TRBV5-5
TGTGCCAGCAGCTTGGGAGGTAGCGGGAGCGTCCAAGAGACCCAGTACTTC
CASSLGGSGSVQETQYF
>NA|once|TRBJ1-2|TRBV10-3
TGTGCCATCAGTGAGTCCATCGGTGAGAACTATGGCTACACCTTC
CAISESIGENYGYTF
>TRBD1|NA|TRBJ2-6|TRBV6-2/TRBV6-3
TGTGCCAGCAGTTTTTCACCCGGGACAGGGGCCTTTGGGGGGGCCAACGTCCTGACTTTC
CASSFSPGTGAFGGANVLTF
>TRBD2|once|TRBJ2-7|TRBV28
TGTGCCAGCAGATCCGGGACCGGGGGGGCAGAGCAGTACTTC
CASRSGTGGAEQYF
>NA|NA|TRBJ2-5|TRBV7-3
TGTGCTTACGGGGGGACCCAGTACTTC
CAYGGTQYF
>TRBD2|NA|TRBJ2-1|TRBV6-4
TGTGCCAGCAGTGTCCAACCCGCGGGAGGGTCCAATGAGCAGTTCTTC
CASSVQPAGGSNEQFF
>NA|once|TRBJ1-6|TRBV6-5
TGTGCCAGCACCCCTTATCTTGCGGGTAATTCACCCCTCCACTTT
CASTPYLAGNSPLHF
>NA|few|TRBJ1-1|TRBV29-1
TGCAGCGTTGTCGAGCAGAACACTGAAGCTTTCTTT
CSVVEQNTEAFF